Following are 20 T cell receptor beta chains from one sample sequenced in a study of CD8+ T cells in alopecia areata. Extracted RNA was reverse transcribed, and the resulting cDNA served as sequencing template. Clones were read by immunoSEQ multiplex PCR, and TCRdb kept only the in-frame ones, dropping some. The profile shows under 300,000 clones, under 80% of them singletons. The material sequenced was CD4+ T cells sorted from blood, taken at week 0. The source of these receptors is a human donor with alopecia areata.

Here the CDR3 DNA reads TGTGCCTCGGAAGAGGGAGTTTCACCCCTCCACTTT. Its protein is CASEEGVSPLHF. This sequence joins TRBV30 and TRBJ1-6; D unresolved. Germline CDR1 and CDR2: GTSNPN and SVGIG (reference sequence). V dropped 7 bases and J dropped 9 bases, with 13 bases sitting between them. The CDR3 extends over 12 amino acids.

The CDR3: CASSGRTGGDQETQYF. The CDR3, as DNA: TGCGCCAGCAGCGGAAGGACAGGGGGTGACCAAGAGACCCAGTACTTC. The chain joins TRBV5-1 to TRBJ2-5; 10 bases are shared with TRBD1. Germline CDR1 and CDR2: SGHRS and YFSETQ. The length of the CDR3 is 16 residues. The V gene end was trimmed by 4 bases and the J gene end by 0 bases; junction bases not matched to a gene: 6.

The chain uses TRBV29-1 and TRBJ2-2; no clear D gene. This CDR3 is 13 amino acids long. The germline V gene encodes CDR1 SQVTM and CDR2 ANQGSEA. V was shortened by 3 bases and J by 1 base, with 6 bases between the two germline ends. The CDR3 DNA follows: TGCAGCGTTGATTCAGGGAACACCGGGGAGCTGTTTTTT. Translation gives CSVDSGNTGELFF.

The chain recombines TRBV29-1 with TRBJ2-3; TRBD2 might be the D (5 bases). This CDR3 is built from 14 residues. Germline lookup yields CDR1 SQVTM and CDR2 ANQGSEA. V was clipped by 4 bases and J by 3 bases, with 14 bases between them. The CDR3 loop is CSVGLGSVTDTQYF. Written as DNA, the CDR3 is TGCAGCGTTGGGCTCGGTAGCGTTACAGATACGCAGTATTTT.

The chain is built from TRBV25-1 and TRBJ1-2; unclear D gene. This CDR3 is built from 12 residues. CDR1 and CDR2 from the germline V gene are MGHDK and SYGVNS. Between the trimmed V and J ends, which lost 6 bases and 8 bases, there was a span of 13 bases. In DNA form, the CDR3 reads TGTGCCAGCAGCTCCAAAGGGAGCGGCTACACCTTC. Its translation: CASSSKGSGYTF.

This chain uses TRBV5-4 with TRBJ2-7, with TRBD1 as a possible D gene (5 bases). V lost 4 bases, J lost 3 bases, and 11 bases lay in between. The germline V gene has CDR1 SGHNT and CDR2 YYREEE (reference sequence). The CDR3 is made up of 13 amino acids. CDR3 sequence reads: CASSPGNNYEQYF. DNA of the CDR3: TGTGCCAGCAGCCCAGGGAATAACTACGAGCAGTACTTC.

The chain links TRBV25-1 to TRBJ2-5, with a tentative D call TRBD1 (6 bases). Germline V gene data show CDR1 as MGHDK and CDR2 as SYGVNS. CDR3 length equals 14 residues. V lost 3 bases and J 7 bases, leaving 15 bases between the germline ends. Here the CDR3 reads CASSDYTGLGTQYF. CDR3 DNA: TGTGCCAGCAGTGATTATACAGGGCTTGGGACCCAGTACTTC.

J is TRBJ2-5 and V is TRBV29-1; D not resolved. The CDR3 is made up of 13 amino acids. From germline, CDR1 is SQVTM and CDR2 ANQGSEA. The ends were cut back, 4 bases at V and 1 base at J, with 10 bases in the middle. The DNA for the CDR3 is TGCAGCGTTGGATGGGTTGGCCAAGAGACCCAGTACTTC. Translation gives CSVGWVGQETQYF.

With respect to this clone: Other DNA sequences within the sample encode an identical CDR3. V and J are TRBV29-1 and TRBJ2-5; 7 bases agree with TRBD1. This CDR3 comprises 10 residues. J lost 4 bases, V lost 7 bases, and 0 bases had no gene match. Germline lookup yields CDR1 SQVTM and CDR2 ANQGSEA. Written as DNA, the CDR3 is TGCAGCGCAGGGGGAGAGACCCAGTACTTC. Translation gives CSAGGETQYF.

In its sample, this clone was seen once. The chain links TRBV6-1 to TRBJ2-7; D ambiguous. Trimming removed 8 bases from V and 2 bases from J, with 16 bases in between. CDR3 length equals 14 residues. CDR1 and CDR2 (germline): MNHNS, SASEGT. CDR3 sequence (DNA): TGTGCCAGCTCCCCTACGGCGGATCCCTACGAGCAGTACTTC. Amino acids: CASSPTADPYEQYF.

The chain joins TRBV30 to TRBJ2-1; 12 bases are shared with TRBD2. In germline, CDR1 is GTSNPN, CDR2 SVGIG (reference sequence). The CDR3 is 13 residues long. Trimming took 1 base from V and 10 from J; bases not matched to a gene: 2. The CDR3: CAWSGGLAGEQFF. DNA for the CDR3: TGTGCCTGGAGTGGGGGACTAGCGGGCGAGCAGTTCTTC.

This clone turned up a few times. The chain combines TRBV5-6 with TRBJ2-1; either TRBD1 or TRBD2 may fit D (6 bases each). V dropped 1 base and J dropped 6 bases, with 14 bases sitting between them. The CDR3 extends over 15 amino acids. The germline V gene encodes CDR1 SGHDT and CDR2 YYEEEE. The CDR3: CASSLNGGPSNEQFF. In DNA form, the CDR3 reads TGTGCCAGCAGCTTGAATGGGGGGCCAAGCAATGAGCAGTTCTTC.

The V gene is TRBV7-2, the J gene TRBJ2-5; no clear D gene. The CDR3 consists of 14 residues. From germline, CDR1 is SGHTA and CDR2 FQGNSA. Trimming left V 5 bases short and J 2 bases short, with 12 bases between. The CDR3 spells CASSPIWAQETQYF. In DNA form, the CDR3 reads TGTGCCAGCAGCCCGATCTGGGCTCAAGAGACCCAGTACTTC. The whole variable domain, filled in from reference TRBV7-2 and TRBJ2-5, reads GAGVSQSPSNKVTEKGKDVELRCDPISGHTALYWYRQSLGQGLEFLIYFQGNSAPDKSGLPSDRFSAERTGGSVSTLTIQRTQQEDSAVYLCASSPIWAQETQYFGPGTRLLVL.

The chain recombines TRBV5-1 with TRBJ1-1; 8 bases align to TRBD1. This CDR3 has 15 residues. The germline V gene has CDR1 SGHRS and CDR2 YFSETQ. J lost 1 base, V lost 4 bases, and 6 bases had no gene match. The CDR3 DNA is TGCGCCAGCAGCAACGGACAGGGTCGGAACACTGAAGCTTTCTTT. Translation gives CASSNGQGRNTEAFF.

This sequence joins TRBV9 and TRBJ2-1; the match to TRBD2 covers 9 bases. Germline CDR1 reads SGDLS; CDR2 reads YYNGEE. CDR3 length equals 16 residues. The ends lost 4 bases at V and 2 bases at J; junction bases unmatched: 7. Written as DNA, the CDR3 is TGTGCCAGCAGCCCCGGCGGGGGGGCAACCTACAATGAGCAGTTCTTC. This gives the protein CASSPGGGATYNEQFF.

The gene calls are TRBV19 and TRBJ1-6; 10 bases line up with TRBD1. The V and J ends lost 9 bases and 8 bases, in that order; junction bases with no gene match: 10. Germline V gene data show CDR1 as LNHDA and CDR2 as SQIVND (reference sequence). The CDR3 covers 15 residues. CDR3 sequence (DNA): TGTGCCAGCAGACCGTCGGACAGGGGGGATTCACCCCTCCACTTT. This translates into CASRPSDRGDSPLHF. Using reference TRBV19 and TRBJ1-6 for the parts outside the CDR3, the full variable domain is DGGITQSPKYLFRKEGQNVTLSCEQNLNHDAMYWYRQDPGQGLRLIYYSQIVNDFQKGDIAEGYSVSREKKESFPLTVTSAQKNPTAFYLCASRPSDRGDSPLHFGNGTRLTVT.

The V gene is TRBV6-6, the J gene TRBJ1-5; D is unresolved. This CDR3 comprises 13 residues. The germline V gene has CDR1 MNHNY and CDR2 SVGAGI (reference sequence). Trimming stripped 2 bases from V and 5 bases from J, with 7 bases between. CDR3 DNA sequence: TGTGCCAGCAGTTACGGCTGGGATCAGCCCCAGCATTTT. Its protein is CASSYGWDQPQHF.

This chain joins TRBV30 and TRBJ1-6; no clear D gene. The V and J ends lost 5 bases and 0 bases respectively, with 8 bases between them. CDR3 size: 14 residues. Germline lookup yields CDR1 GTSNPN and CDR2 SVGIG (reference sequence). Written as DNA, the CDR3 is TGTGCCTGGGAACCCAGCTCCTATAATTCACCCCTCCACTTT. Translating gives CAWEPSSYNSPLHF. Drawing the rest from reference TRBV30 and TRBJ1-6, the complete variable domain is SQTIHQWPATLVQPVGSPLSLECTVEGTSNPNLYWYRQAAGRGLQLLFYSVGIGQISSEVPQNLSASRPQDRQFILSSKKLLLSDSGFYLCAWEPSSYNSPLHFGNGTRLTVT.

This clone showed up just a few times. The rearrangement uses TRBV27 and TRBJ2-7; D uncertain. The CDR3 spans 15 residues. V lost 6 bases, J lost 1 base, and 16 bases lay in between. From germline, CDR1 is MNHEY and CDR2 SMNVEV (reference sequence). CDR3 sequence reads: CASRPTTWWSYEQYF. As DNA, the CDR3 is TGTGCCAGCAGGCCTACGACCTGGTGGTCCTACGAGCAGTACTTC.

This clone is a singleton in its sample. The chain has TRBV7-8 and TRBJ2-7; D uncertain. Trimming stripped 5 bases from V and 4 bases from J, with 15 bases between. The CDR3 is made up of 14 amino acids. Per germline, CDR1 SGHVS and CDR2 FQNEAQ. In nucleotides, the CDR3 is TGTGCCAGCAGCCCCCGACCTGACCCATACGAGCAGTACTTC. It is translated as CASSPRPDPYEQYF.